The source of this TCR beta chain is a study of graft-versus-host responses after intestinal transplantation. This CDR3 is built from 14 residues. After removal of 4 bases from V and 8 bases from J, the junction contained 10 bases not matched to a gene. Germline V gene data show CDR1 as SGHDN and CDR2 as FVKESK. Repertoires were generated with immunoSEQ multiplex PCR, while TCRdb's copy carries only in-frame clones and drops some. The data hold approximately 89,000 clones, with around nine tenths observed a single time. Overall study findings and caveats: Across patients carrying graft-donor T cell macrochimerism, allografts held high graft-versus-host to host-versus-graft clonal ratios. Recipient marrow harbored GvH clones, some of which surfaced first in ileum or blood.

With regard to this clone: Its antigen remains unknown.

The V and J genes are TRBV14 and TRBJ1-2, with 7 bases lining up with TRBD1. The material was unstimulated CD4+ T cells sorted from spleen or lymph node cells, obtained before intestinal transplant. The sequence came from a human donor who received an intestinal transplant. CDR3 residues: CASSLGTALGGYTF. The CDR3 nucleotides are TGTGCCAGCAGCCTCGGGACAGCCCTCGGGGGCTACACCTTC.